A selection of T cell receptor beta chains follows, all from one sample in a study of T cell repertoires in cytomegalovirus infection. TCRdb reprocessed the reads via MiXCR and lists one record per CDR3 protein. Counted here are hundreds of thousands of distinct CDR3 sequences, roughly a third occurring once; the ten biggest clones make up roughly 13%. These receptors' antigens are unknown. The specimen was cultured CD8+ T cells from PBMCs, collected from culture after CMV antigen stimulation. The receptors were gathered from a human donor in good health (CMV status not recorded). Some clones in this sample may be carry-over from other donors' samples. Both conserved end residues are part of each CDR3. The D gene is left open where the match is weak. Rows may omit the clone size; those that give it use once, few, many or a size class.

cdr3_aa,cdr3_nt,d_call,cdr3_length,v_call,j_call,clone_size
CASSYQGQIYEQYF,TGTGCCAGCAGTTACCAGGGGCAGATCTACGAGCAGTACTTC,.,14,TRBV27,TRBJ2-7,few
CASSSGKYQPQHF,TGTGCCAGCAGTTCAGGAAAGTATCAGCCCCAGCATTTT,.,13,TRBV6-5,TRBJ1-5,.
CASSFEGQGFTGELFF,TGTGCCAGCAGTTTTGAGGGACAGGGGTTCACCGGGGAGCTGTTTTTT,TRBD1,16,TRBV12-3/TRBV12-4,TRBJ2-2,.
CASSLTLAATGELFF,TGCGCCAGCAGCTTGACGCTAGCGGCTACCGGGGAGCTGTTTTTT,TRBD2,15,TRBV5-1,TRBJ2-2,few
CASSWGPLGTDTQYF,TGTGCTAGCAGCTGGGGACCCTTGGGCACAGATACGCAGTATTTT,.,15,TRBV7-6,TRBJ2-3,few
CSVLSGESYNEQFF,TGCAGCGTTCTCAGCGGGGAGTCCTACAATGAGCAGTTCTTC,TRBD2,14,TRBV29-1,TRBJ2-1,.
CAGSFSIMNTEAFF,TGTGCCGGCAGCTTCTCGATTATGAACACTGAAGCTTTCTTT,.,14,TRBV5-6,TRBJ1-1,.
CASSYHSTNTEAFF,TGTGCCAGCAGTTACCACAGTACGAACACTGAAGCTTTCTTT,.,14,TRBV6-2/TRBV6-3,TRBJ1-1,few
CASSVRSRAAYGYTF,TGTGCCAGCAGCGTCCGATCCAGGGCTGCGTATGGCTACACCTTC,.,15,TRBV9,TRBJ1-2,few
CASSVRPREVNTEAFF,TGCGCCAGCAGCGTTAGACCCAGGGAGGTGAACACTGAAGCTTTCTTT,.,16,TRBV5-1,TRBJ1-1,few
CASSPSGRGDIQYF,TGTGCCAGCAGTCCTTCGGGCAGGGGGGACATTCAGTACTTC,.,14,TRBV12-3/TRBV12-4,TRBJ2-4,many
CASSSKTGLETQYF,TGCGCCAGCAGCTCAAAAACAGGGCTTGAGACCCAGTACTTC,.,14,TRBV5-1,TRBJ2-5,.
CASNLTGTGELFF,TGTGCCAGCAACTTAACGGGCACCGGGGAGCTGTTTTTT,.,13,TRBV7-9,TRBJ2-2,once
CASSEYGGYNEQFF,TGTGCCAGCAGCGAATACGGGGGATACAATGAGCAGTTCTTC,.,14,TRBV7-6,TRBJ2-1,many
CASSRLAGGGTGELFF,TGTGCCAGCAGCCGACTAGCGGGGGGCGGGACCGGGGAGCTGTTTTTT,TRBD2,16,TRBV4-2,TRBJ2-2,.
CASSFLTNSYEQYF,TGTGCCAGCAGCTTTCTCACGAACTCCTACGAGCAGTACTTC,.,14,TRBV27,TRBJ2-7,.
CASSEEEWLVPRGNQPQHF,TGTGCCAGCAGTGAAGAAGAATGGCTGGTCCCGAGGGGCAATCAGCCCCAGCATTTT,.,19,TRBV6-1,TRBJ1-5,few
CSARSGLAYRTDTQYF,TGCAGTGCTAGATCGGGACTAGCATACCGCACAGATACGCAGTATTTT,TRBD2,16,TRBV20-1,TRBJ2-3,few
CASSLGSGDPYGYTF,TGTGCCAGCAGCCTAGGCTCAGGCGACCCCTATGGCTACACCTTC,.,15,TRBV7-9,TRBJ1-2,few
CASSLSRGPPQPQHF,TGTGCCAGCAGTTTATCGAGAGGCCCTCCTCAGCCCCAGCATTTT,.,15,TRBV27,TRBJ1-5,.
CASSLYSTGELFF,TGTGCCAGCAGTTTATATAGCACCGGGGAGCTGTTTTTT,.,13,TRBV27,TRBJ2-2,few
CASNKGGTGTEKLFF,TGTGCCAGCAACAAGGGAGGGACAGGGACAGAAAAACTGTTTTTT,TRBD1,15,TRBV12-3/TRBV12-4,TRBJ1-4,few
CASSTDVYGYTF,TGTGCCAGCAGCACGGACGTCTATGGCTACACCTTC,.,12,TRBV7-9,TRBJ1-2,few
CASSSIGGTDTQYF,TGCGCCAGCAGCTCCATAGGGGGCACAGATACGCAGTATTTT,.,14,TRBV5-1,TRBJ2-3,.
CASSLKAPNTEAFF,TGTGCCAGCAGTTTAAAGGCCCCGAACACTGAAGCTTTCTTT,.,14,TRBV12-3/TRBV12-4,TRBJ1-1,few
CASTVLPGQRGETQYF,TGTGCCAGCACAGTCTTACCGGGACAGCGAGGGGAGACCCAGTACTTC,TRBD1,16,TRBV6-1,TRBJ2-5,.
CASSLGGTSVDTQYF,TGTGCCAGCAGCTTAGGTGGGACTAGCGTAGATACGCAGTATTTT,TRBD2,15,TRBV7-8,TRBJ2-3,many
CASSLVPPTAPSLGTFIDNEQFF,TGCGCCAGCAGCTTGGTCCCGCCGACAGCCCCCTCACTGGGAACCTTTATCGACAATGAGCAGTTCTTC,.,23,TRBV5-1,TRBJ2-1,.
CASSPIERYNEQFF,TGTGCCAGCAGCCCAATAGAACGATACAATGAGCAGTTCTTC,.,14,TRBV7-8,TRBJ2-1,few
CASSQSPPRMNTEAFF,TGTGCCAGCAGCCAATCCCCCCCGCGAATGAACACTGAAGCTTTCTTT,.,16,TRBV14,TRBJ1-1,.
CASSPGHPNYGYTF,TGTGCCAGCAGCCCGGGACACCCTAACTATGGCTACACCTTC,.,14,TRBV12-3/TRBV12-4,TRBJ1-2,many
CASSMAANTGELFF,TGCGCCAGCAGTATGGCGGCGAACACCGGGGAGCTGTTTTTT,.,14,TRBV10-1,TRBJ2-2,.
CASSTRDGANYGYTF,TGTGCCAGTAGTACCCGGGACGGAGCTAACTATGGCTACACCTTC,.,15,TRBV19,TRBJ1-2,few
CASSQEVRQGFSEKLFF,TGTGCCAGCAGCCAAGAAGTTCGACAGGGGTTTAGTGAAAAACTGTTTTTT,TRBD1,17,TRBV3-1,TRBJ1-4,.